One sample yielded the 17 T cell receptor beta chains listed below, sequenced in a study of cytotoxic CD8 clonotypes in ibrutinib-treated CLL (TCRdb year 2021). The library was generated by the immunoSEQ multiplex PCR assay. Sourced from immuneACCESS, this table was stored by TCRdb with only in-frame sequences that have V and J called. A share of the clones is absent; for the studies checked, an unresolved V gene accounts for under half, and the remainder has no known explanation. The sample table shows tens of thousands of clones, and around 84% are seen once. Around 5% of the sample rests with the top ten. Sequenced here: PBMCs, sampled before ibrutinib treatment. The receptors come from a human donor with chronic lymphocytic leukemia.

The chain has TRBV10-3 and TRBJ2-7; D is possibly TRBD2 (6 bases). Trimming pared 11 bases from V and 5 bases from J, leaving 16 bases between. The germline gives CDR1 ENHRY, CDR2 SYGVKD. CDR3 length equals 12 residues. CDR3 DNA sequence: TGTGCCCTGGGTTTAGGGAGGCACGAGCAGTACTTC. Amino acid sequence: CALGLGRHEQYF.

The CDR3 nucleotides read TGCGCCAGCAGCCCCCTCCCCCAGTCGATACCTAGGATGGATGGCTACACCTTC. Translation gives CASSPLPQSIPRMDGYTF. The chain combines TRBV5-1 with TRBJ1-2; unclear D gene. Trimming removed 4 bases from V and 6 bases from J, with 28 bases in between. This CDR3 has 18 residues. Germline V CDR1 and CDR2: SGHRS, YFSETQ.

The J gene is TRBJ1-1, the V gene TRBV5-4; D remains unclear. V lost 0 bases and J lost 5, with 8 bases in between. Germline-derived CDR1 and CDR2 are SGHNT and YYREEE (reference sequence). The CDR3 extends over 13 amino acids. The CDR3 loop is CASSLVPATEAFF. The CDR3 nucleotides are TGTGCCAGCAGCTTGGTACCAGCAACTGAAGCTTTCTTT.

V usage is TRBV6-5 and J usage is TRBJ1-5; maybe TRBD1 (6 bases). The CDR3 has 13 residues. In germline, CDR1 is MNHEY, CDR2 SVGAGI. The V and J ends lost 10 bases and 2 bases respectively, with 12 bases between them. CDR3 protein: CATGRGGNQPQHF. As DNA, the CDR3 is TGTGCCACCGGCAGGGGAGGCAATCAGCCCCAGCATTTT.

V and J are TRBV6-1 and TRBJ2-2, with a possible D match to TRBD2 (6 bases). This CDR3 has 14 amino acids. The V end was cut by 11 bases, the J end by 3 bases, with 16 bases between. CDR1 is MNHNS and CDR2 is SASEGT in the germline V gene. CDR3 region: CAGRRGEDTGELFF. As DNA, the CDR3 is TGTGCCGGCCGTCGAGGGGAGGACACCGGGGAGCTGTTTTTT.

The chain employs TRBV11-2 and TRBJ2-1; 7 nucleotides align to TRBD2. V lost 4 bases to trimming and J lost 7 bases; unmatched junction nucleotides: 10. CDR1 is SGHAT, CDR2 FQNNGV, per germline. This CDR3 has 15 amino acids. CDR3 coding DNA: TGTGCCAGCAGCTGGCTCGAGCGGGATCAGAATGAGCAGTTCTTC. Its protein is CASSWLERDQNEQFF.

The V and J genes are TRBV19 and TRBJ1-2, with 9 bases aligning to TRBD1. Germline values: CDR1 LNHDA, CDR2 SQIVND (reference sequence). The ends lost 5 bases at V and 2 bases at J; junction bases unmatched: 6. This CDR3 is built from 15 residues. CDR3 residues: CASSPGTGKNYGYTF. The CDR3 DNA is TGTGCCAGTAGTCCCGGGACAGGGAAAAACTATGGCTACACCTTC.

This clone was seen a few times. The chain is built from TRBV28 and TRBJ2-7; 8 bases are shared with TRBD1. After removal of 3 bases from V and 2 bases from J, the junction contained 3 bases not matched to a gene. From germline, CDR1 is MDHEN and CDR2 SYDVKM. CDR3 size: 14 residues. CDR3: CASSFSGGPYEQYF. The DNA for the CDR3 is TGTGCCAGCAGTTTTTCAGGGGGCCCCTACGAGCAGTACTTC.

V is TRBV10-3 and J is TRBJ1-5; perhaps TRBD1 as D (5 bases). The V gene's germline CDR1 is ENHRY and CDR2 SYGVKD. The ends were cut back, 5 bases at V and 3 bases at J, with 14 bases in the middle. This CDR3 region has 15 residues. The DNA of the CDR3 is TGTGCCATCAGTCCAATCGGGGGGATCAATCAGCCCCAGCATTTT. Encoded protein: CAISPIGGINQPQHF.

This chain joins TRBV4-2 and TRBJ2-1, with D uncertain. Trimming pared 4 bases from V and 4 bases from J, leaving 17 bases between. Per germline, CDR1 LGHNA and CDR2 YNFKEQ. The length of the CDR3 is 16 residues. CDR3: CASSREPNSDYNEQFF. The CDR3 coding sequence is TGTGCCAGCAGCCGAGAGCCTAACAGCGATTACAATGAGCAGTTCTTC.

The chain links TRBV27 to TRBJ2-1; D may be TRBD2 (6 bases). V lost 2 bases and J 8 bases, leaving 13 bases between the germline ends. Germline V CDR1 and CDR2: MNHEY, SMNVEV (reference sequence). CDR3 size: 14 residues. CDR3 sequence reads: CASSLRRDWDEQFF. Written as DNA, the CDR3 is TGTGCCAGCAGTTTAAGGCGGGATTGGGATGAGCAGTTCTTC.

The rearrangement uses TRBV11-3 and TRBJ2-2, with D hard to call. This CDR3 contains 12 residues. Trimming took 3 bases from V and 6 from J, leaving 5 bases between them. CDR1 is SGHNT, CDR2 YENEEA, per germline. The CDR3 DNA reads TGTGCCAGCAGCTTGGGGTCCGGGGAGCTGTTTTTT. Its protein product is CASSLGSGELFF.

The chain employs TRBV25-1 and TRBJ1-1, with D hard to call. Germline CDR1 MGHDK, CDR2 SYGVNS. The CDR3 runs to 10 residues. Trimming left V 8 bases short and J 11 bases short, with 12 bases between. CDR3 in amino acids: CASGNLGAFF. The CDR3, as DNA: TGTGCCAGCGGCAACCTCGGGGCTTTCTTT.

This clone was seen only once. V gene TRBV6-5 combines with J gene TRBJ1-5; TRBD1 might be the D (5 bases). CDR3 size: 13 residues. The V gene's germline CDR1 is MNHEY and CDR2 SVGAGI. V shed 3 bases and J shed 6 bases, with 9 bases lying between them. CDR3 sequence reads: CASSYGGSQPQHF. The CDR3 DNA reads as TGTGCCAGCAGTTATGGGGGAAGTCAGCCCCAGCATTTT.

The chain has TRBV7-8 and TRBJ2-7, with 10 bases identical to TRBD2. From germline, CDR1 is SGHVS and CDR2 FQNEAQ. The CDR3 has 13 residues. The trim removed 4 bases at V and 6 bases at J, leaving 3 bases unmatched. The CDR3 reads CASSSGLAPEQYF. CDR3 DNA: TGTGCCAGCAGCTCGGGACTAGCGCCCGAGCAGTACTTC.

This chain connects TRBV2 to TRBJ2-5, with D uncertain. The CDR3 sequence is 16 residues long. Germline values: CDR1 SNHLY, CDR2 FYNNEI. Trimming stripped 9 bases from V and 4 bases from J, with 24 bases between. This CDR3 reads CARFCHLAVFRETQYF. CDR3 sequence (DNA): TGTGCCAGGTTTTGTCATTTGGCCGTATTCCGAGAGACCCAGTACTTC.

J is TRBJ2-5 and V is TRBV30; 8 nucleotides align to TRBD2. The CDR3 length is 13 residues. In germline, CDR1 is GTSNPN, CDR2 SVGIG (reference sequence). V was clipped by 7 bases and J by 2 bases; unmatched bases: 6. The CDR3 coding sequence is TGTGCCTCAACGGGAGGGGGTCAAGAGACCCAGTACTTC. It is translated as CASTGGGQETQYF.